The 17 T cell receptor beta chains listed next were all sequenced from one sample in a study of blood T cell repertoires in COVID-19. Sequenced by immunoSEQ multiplex PCR; TCRdb stores in-frame clones only, minus some. The sample records more than 250,000 clones, 87% being singletons. Sequenced: PBMCs or T cells enriched from blood (not recorded which). Every receptor here comes from a middle-aged woman who had recovered from COVID-19.

The chain has TRBV30 and TRBJ2-1; TRBD2 is a possible D gene (6 bases). The germline CDR1 and CDR2 sequences are GTSNPN and SVGIG (reference sequence). V was clipped by 2 bases and J by 2 bases, with 10 bases between them. The CDR3 sequence is 14 residues long. Here the CDR3 reads CAWSTGLAYNEQFF. The CDR3 DNA sequence: TGTGCCTGGAGTACGGGACTTGCCTACAATGAGCAGTTCTTC. Using reference TRBV30 and TRBJ2-1 for the parts outside the CDR3, the full variable domain is SQTIHQWPATLVQPVGSPLSLECTVEGTSNPNLYWYRQAAGRGLQLLFYSVGIGQISSEVPQNLSASRPQDRQFILSSKKLLLSDSGFYLCAWSTGLAYNEQFFGPGTRLTVL.

The chain is built from TRBV4-2 and TRBJ2-1, with 10 bases matching TRBD2. CDR3 length: 16 residues. Germline V gives CDR1 LGHNA, CDR2 YNFKEQ. V shed 1 base and J 4 bases; nucleotides not matched to a gene: 4. The CDR3 region has the DNA TGTGCCAGCAGCCAAGCCGGGACTAGCGCTTACAATGAGCAGTTCTTC. Amino acids: CASSQAGTSAYNEQFF.

V and J are TRBV5-4 and TRBJ1-4; TRBD1 agrees at 8 bases. There are 15 residues in the CDR3. J gave up 6 bases and V 4 bases, and 8 bases lay outside the gene matches. Germline V CDR1 and CDR2: SGHNT, YYREEE (reference sequence). This chain's CDR3 is CASSQKTGADEKLFF. In nucleotides, the CDR3 is TGTGCCAGCAGCCAAAAGACAGGGGCGGATGAAAAACTGTTTTTT. The whole variable domain, remainder taken from reference TRBV5-4 and TRBJ1-4, is ETGVTQSPTHLIKTRGQQVTLRCSSQSGHNTVSWYQQALGQGPQFIFQYYREEENGRGNFPPRFSGLQFPNYSSELNVNALELDDSALYLCASSQKTGADEKLFFGSGTQLSVL.

The chain's CDR3 is CASSFGQLTGELFF. The CDR3 DNA reads as TGTGCCAGCAGCTTTGGACAGCTAACCGGGGAGCTGTTTTTT. This chain links TRBV5-4 with TRBJ2-2, with TRBD1 as a possible D gene (6 bases). CDR3 length equals 14 residues. Trimming took 2 bases from V and 5 from J, leaving 10 bases between them. Germline V gene sequence: CDR1 SGHNT, CDR2 YYREEE (reference sequence).

This chain links TRBV6-5 with TRBJ2-7; possible D gene TRBD2, 6 bases. The CDR3 covers 15 residues. Per germline, CDR1 MNHEY and CDR2 SVGAGI. V gave up 4 bases and J gave up 6 bases, with 19 bases separating them. CDR3 residues: CASSSGGSGRFEQYF. The CDR3 nucleotides read TGTGCCAGCAGTTCTGGTGGTTCAGGGAGGTTCGAGCAGTACTTC.

The CDR3 is CASSFRTSGAGNEQFF. In DNA, the CDR3 is TGTGCCAGCAGCTTCAGGACTAGCGGCGCGGGGAATGAGCAGTTCTTC. The chain has TRBV3-1 (or the pseudogene TRBV3-2) and TRBJ2-1, with 10 bases that match TRBD2. The CDR3 spans 16 residues. CDR1 and CDR2 from the germline V gene are LGHDT and YNNKEL (reference sequence). V lost 5 bases and J lost 7; bases outside the gene matches: 11.

The chain couples TRBV27 to TRBJ2-1, with 10 bases lining up with TRBD2. CDR3 size: 15 residues. CDR1 and CDR2 (germline): MNHEY, SMNVEV (reference sequence). With 6 bases clipped from V and 4 bases from J, the junction kept 6 bases outside the gene matches. This chain's CDR3 is CASSPGSGGYNEQFF. The CDR3 bases are TGTGCCAGCAGCCCCGGTAGCGGGGGGTACAATGAGCAGTTCTTC.

The chain joins TRBV19 to TRBJ2-7, with D perhaps matching TRBD1 (5 bases). Per the germline V gene, CDR1 is LNHDA and CDR2 is SQIVND (reference sequence). Between the trimmed V and J ends, which lost 7 bases and 6 bases, there was a span of 19 bases. This CDR3 is 14 amino acids long. The chain's CDR3 is CASTTSGFSSEQYF. CDR3 DNA: TGTGCCAGTACCACCTCAGGGTTTAGTTCCGAGCAGTACTTC. The full variable domain, its missing parts supplied by reference TRBV19 and TRBJ2-7, is DGGITQSPKYLFRKEGQNVTLSCEQNLNHDAMYWYRQDPGQGLRLIYYSQIVNDFQKGDIAEGYSVSREKKESFPLTVTSAQKNPTAFYLCASTTSGFSSEQYFGPGTRLTVT.

This chain joins TRBV10-3 and TRBJ1-4; D ambiguous. This CDR3 is 15 amino acids long. The germline gives CDR1 ENHRY, CDR2 SYGVKD. Trimming took 2 bases from V and 4 from J, leaving 11 bases between them. CDR3 sequence reads: CAISEGLEDNEKLFF. In DNA, the CDR3 is TGTGCCATCAGTGAGGGCCTCGAAGATAATGAAAAACTGTTTTTT.

The V and J genes are TRBV5-1 and TRBJ2-2; 8 nucleotides match TRBD2. Germline loops: CDR1 SGHRS, CDR2 YFSETQ. The CDR3 consists of 14 residues. Trimming took 4 bases from V and 4 from J; bases not matched to a gene: 3. The CDR3 loop is CASSTGTSTGELFF. The CDR3 DNA reads TGCGCCAGCAGCACCGGGACTAGCACCGGGGAGCTGTTTTTT.

The rearrangement joins TRBV9 to TRBJ2-1; D not resolved. This CDR3 spans 11 amino acids. Deletions cut 1 base from V and 10 bases from J, with 6 bases between. Germline CDR1 and CDR2: SGDLS and YYNGEE. The CDR3 spells CASSVLEEQFF. CDR3 DNA: TGTGCCAGCAGCGTATTAGAGGAGCAGTTCTTC.

V usage is TRBV5-1 and J usage is TRBJ2-5, with a tentative D call TRBD2 (6 bases). The V and J ends lost 4 bases and 5 bases respectively, with 15 bases between them. The CDR3 spans 14 residues. CDR1 SGHRS and CDR2 YFSETQ come from the germline V gene. CDR3 DNA sequence: TGCGCCAGCAGCGCGGGGTCGGGTTGGGAGACCCAGTACTTC. It codes for CASSAGSGWETQYF.

The rearrangement uses TRBV28 and TRBJ1-5; possibly TRBD1 for D (6 bases). V lost 6 bases to trimming and J lost 6 bases, with 18 bases between them. In germline, CDR1 is MDHEN, CDR2 SYDVKM. This CDR3 is built from 15 residues. CDR3 region: CASRTNGGRGQPQHF. For the CDR3, the DNA is TGTGCCAGCAGAACAAACGGGGGGCGAGGTCAGCCCCAGCATTTT.

The chain employs TRBV6-5 and TRBJ2-1; 12 bases align to TRBD1. V shed 6 bases, J shed 6 bases, and the junction held 3 bases outside the gene matches. Germline loops: CDR1 MNHEY, CDR2 SVGAGI. The length of the CDR3 is 14 residues. The CDR3 DNA is TGTGCCAGCAGGGGACAGGGGGCGCTCAATGAGCAGTTCTTC. This sequence encodes CASRGQGALNEQFF.

The rearrangement links TRBV6-2 or TRBV6-3 to TRBJ2-1, with 13 bases fitting TRBD2. The CDR3 runs to 16 residues. Germline CDR1 is MNHEY and CDR2 is SVGEGT. V dropped 4 bases and J dropped 4; count of bases not matched to a gene: 4. The CDR3 region has the DNA TGTGCCAGCAGTTCAGGACTAGCGGGAGTATACAATGAGCAGTTCTTC. It is translated as CASSSGLAGVYNEQFF.

This chain uses TRBV3-1 (or the pseudogene TRBV3-2) with TRBJ1-3; D is uncertain. This CDR3 comprises 14 residues. CDR1 LGHDT and CDR2 YNNKEL come from the germline V gene (reference sequence). Deletions cut 1 base from V and 8 bases from J, with 12 bases between. The CDR3 loop reads CASSQGRSGDTIYF. CDR3 sequence (DNA): TGTGCCAGCAGCCAAGGACGGAGTGGTGACACCATATATTTT.

This clone was observed once. DNA of the CDR3: TGTGCCAGCCGAGACAGGGTTCGGAATTCACCCCTCCACTTT. Its protein is CASRDRVRNSPLHF. The V and J genes are TRBV28 and TRBJ1-6; TRBD1 matches 7 bases. CDR3 size: 14 residues. The junction had 8 bases not matched to a gene; V was cut back by 8 bases and J by 7 bases. In germline, CDR1 is MDHEN, CDR2 SYDVKM.